This TCR beta chain was identified in a study of cytomegalovirus exposure and HLA in healthy donors. 60 Vbeta and 13 Jbeta primers were used in PCR. Sequencing was performed with immunoSEQ multiplex PCR; in TCRdb, only in-frame clones are kept and a portion is missing. Among about 200,000 clones listed, 79% were seen once. The CDR3 has 15 residues. Trimming stripped 7 bases from V and 2 bases from J, with 14 bases between. Germline V CDR1 and CDR2: LNHDA, SQIVND (reference sequence). Specimen: PBMCs. The source of this sequence is a woman aged 45 to 65 in good health and CMV-seronegative. The J gene is TRBJ2-2, the V gene TRBV19; D gene unclear. In DNA, the CDR3 is TGTGCCAGTACCCCCTCCACCCTAAACACCGGGGAGCTGTTTTTT. Residues: CASTPSTLNTGELFF.